These 24 T cell receptor beta chains were all obtained from the same sample, sequenced in a study of shared clonotypes between healthy human individuals. Produced via immunoSEQ multiplex PCR; TCRdb's table is partial and in-frame only. Of 2 million to 2.5 million clones in the sample, 80% to 95% were seen once. Sequenced material: naive CD4+ T cells from PBMCs. The subset denotes: CD45RA+ positively selected. These receptors all come from a man aged 18 to 29 in good health. Some clones in this sample may be carry-over from other donors' samples.

The J gene is TRBJ2-1, the V gene TRBV9, with TRBD1 identical over 9 bases. The V segment lost 0 bases and the J segment 5 bases; nucleotides outside the gene matches: 6. The V gene's germline CDR1 is SGDLS and CDR2 YYNGEE. The CDR3 consists of 16 residues. The CDR3 nucleotides are TGTGCCAGCAGCGTAGCTCGACAGGGGGGGAACAATGAGCAGTTCTTC. Protein: CASSVARQGGNNEQFF.

The chain is built from TRBV11-2 and TRBJ2-7; TRBD2 agrees at 9 bases. This CDR3 spans 15 amino acids. The V gene's germline CDR1 is SGHAT and CDR2 FQNNGV. The V segment lost 5 bases and the J segment 6 bases; nucleotides outside the gene matches: 11. This CDR3 reads CASSLRSGSPAEQYF. The DNA of the CDR3 is TGTGCCAGCAGCCTCCGTAGCGGGAGCCCCGCCGAGCAGTACTTC.

This clone has only one observation. Other nucleotide sequences in the sample specify the same CDR3. The CDR3 loop reads CASSRGGWETQYF. CDR3 DNA: TGTGCCAGCAGTAGAGGGGGATGGGAGACCCAGTACTTC. This sequence joins TRBV25-1 and TRBJ2-5; D may be TRBD1 (6 bases). The ends were cut back, 5 bases at V and 5 bases at J, with 12 bases in the middle. Per germline, CDR1 MGHDK and CDR2 SYGVNS. There are 13 residues in the CDR3.

V usage is TRBV7-3 and J usage is TRBJ2-7, with D maybe TRBD2 (6 bases). Germline CDR1 is SGHTA and CDR2 is FQGTGA. The CDR3 is 15 amino acids. Deletions cut 0 bases from V and 1 base from J, with 10 bases between. This chain's CDR3 is CASSLTGGHSYEQYF. The DNA of the CDR3 is TGTGCCAGCAGCTTAACGGGAGGTCATTCCTACGAGCAGTACTTC.

The chain couples TRBV15 to TRBJ1-1, with a possible D match to TRBD1 (5 bases). Germline CDR1 is LNHNV and CDR2 is YYDKDF (reference sequence). This CDR3 has 14 residues. V was trimmed by 5 bases and J by 3 bases, leaving 13 bases between them. This chain's CDR3 is CATSPRVRDTEAFF. The CDR3 DNA reads as TGTGCCACCAGCCCCAGGGTCCGGGACACTGAAGCTTTCTTT.

CDR3 region: CASSGLAGEQYF. The CDR3 DNA reads as TGTGCCAGCAGTGGACTAGCTGGTGAGCAGTACTTC. This chain links TRBV6-5 with TRBJ2-7; 8 nucleotides line up with TRBD2. This CDR3 spans 12 amino acids. Looked up from germline, CDR1 is MNHEY and CDR2 is SVGAGI. V lost 5 bases, J lost 7 bases, and 4 bases stayed unmatched.

The count of this clone is one. V is TRBV27 and J is TRBJ2-7, with D perhaps matching TRBD2 (5 bases). The CDR3 runs to 15 residues. The V and J ends lost 2 bases and 2 bases respectively, with 13 bases between them. CDR1 is MNHEY, CDR2 SMNVEV, per germline (reference sequence). CDR3 nucleotides: TGTGCCAGCAGTTTACGGATAGCGAGCGCCTACGAGCAGTACTTC. This sequence encodes CASSLRIASAYEQYF.

The count of this clone is one. The rearrangement uses TRBV6-6 and TRBJ2-7; perhaps TRBD2 as D (5 bases). There are 14 residues in the CDR3. Germline V gives CDR1 MNHNY, CDR2 SVGAGI (reference sequence). V lost 6 bases and J 3 bases, leaving 15 bases between the germline ends. CDR3 nucleotide sequence: TGTGCCAGCAGGATGACGGGAAACCACTACGAGCAGTACTTC. Its translation is CASRMTGNHYEQYF.

This clone was recorded once. Other DNA variants within this sample encode the same CDR3. The chain employs TRBV14 and TRBJ2-1; either TRBD1 or TRBD2 may fit D (5 bases each). CDR3 length: 13 residues. The germline V and J ends were trimmed by 4 bases and 3 bases, with 7 bases remaining between them. Germline V gene data show CDR1 as SGHDN and CDR2 as FVKESK. The CDR3 here is CASSRGNYNEQFF. As DNA, the CDR3 is TGTGCCAGCAGCCGGGGGAACTACAATGAGCAGTTCTTC.

This chain's CDR3 is CASSQSRPGQGAQPQHF. CDR3 DNA sequence: TGTGCCAGCAGTCAATCTCGACCGGGACAGGGGGCGCAGCCCCAGCATTTT. The chain employs TRBV28 and TRBJ1-5; 12 bases are shared with TRBD1. The CDR3 consists of 17 residues. With V trimmed by 5 bases and J by 7 bases, 12 bases remained unmatched. Germline V gene sequence: CDR1 MDHEN, CDR2 SYDVKM.

V and J are TRBV7-6 and TRBJ2-7; D may be TRBD2 (6 bases). From germline, CDR1 is SGHVS and CDR2 FNYEAQ. This CDR3 spans 16 amino acids. Trimming pared 4 bases from V and 4 bases from J, leaving 20 bases between. CDR3 amino acids: CASSSNREMGPYEQYF. The CDR3 DNA sequence: TGTGCCAGCAGCTCCAACCGGGAGATGGGGCCGTACGAGCAGTACTTC.

Here the CDR3 DNA reads TGTGCCAGCAGAGGCCTATGGGGGGGACGTCAAGAGACCCAGTACTTC. Translated: CASRGLWGGRQETQYF. The chain uses TRBV25-1 and TRBJ2-5, with 7 bases identical to TRBD2. The CDR3 is 16 residues long. With V trimmed by 6 bases and J by 2 bases, 12 bases remained unmatched. Per the germline V gene, CDR1 is MGHDK and CDR2 is SYGVNS.

V gene TRBV5-1 combines with J gene TRBJ1-3; 7 nucleotides agree with TRBD1. Germline-derived CDR1 and CDR2 are SGHRS and YFSETQ. V was pared by 5 bases and J by 0 bases, with 2 bases of the junction left unmatched. CDR3 length: 14 amino acids. The CDR3 DNA follows: TGCGCCAGCAGGGACAGGACCTCTGGAAACACCATATATTTT. Its translation is CASRDRTSGNTIYF.

This clone was picked up one time. This specimen includes other DNA sequences encoding the same CDR3. This sequence joins TRBV27 and TRBJ2-7; possible D gene TRBD2, 6 bases. Trimming pared 2 bases from V and 3 bases from J, leaving 11 bases between. Germline V gene lookup returns CDR1 MNHEY and CDR2 SMNVEV (reference sequence). CDR3 length: 14 amino acids. The CDR3 bases are TGTGCCAGCAGTTTACTGCGGGGTGGCTACGAGCAGTACTTC. It encodes CASSLLRGGYEQYF.

The rearrangement joins TRBV28 to TRBJ1-2, with 7 bases aligning to TRBD1. J was trimmed by 7 bases and V by 8 bases; bases with no gene match: 13. The CDR3 runs to 14 residues. CDR1 is MDHEN and CDR2 is SYDVKM in the germline V gene. As DNA, the CDR3 is TGTGCCAGCCATCCCACAGGGGAGAGCGGTGGCTACACCTTC. Translated, it gives CASHPTGESGGYTF.

V usage is TRBV29-1 and J usage is TRBJ2-7; the match to TRBD2 covers 9 bases. The CDR3 length is 14 residues. V gave up 0 bases and J gave up 6 bases; unmatched junction bases: 6. CDR1 is SQVTM and CDR2 is ANQGSEA in the germline V gene. CDR3 sequence reads: CSVEDAGGAGEQYF. The CDR3 DNA is TGCAGCGTTGAAGATGCGGGAGGGGCCGGCGAGCAGTACTTC.

The V gene is TRBV5-1, the J gene TRBJ2-7; unclear D gene. V was trimmed by 1 base and J by 2 bases, leaving 13 bases between them. Germline lookup yields CDR1 SGHRS and CDR2 YFSETQ. This CDR3 is 15 amino acids long. CDR3 region: CASSLWLAGTYEQYF. The CDR3 DNA follows: TGCGCCAGCAGCTTGTGGCTGGCCGGAACCTACGAGCAGTACTTC. Filled out from reference TRBV5-1 and TRBJ2-7, the complete variable domain reads KAGVTQTPRYLIKTRGQQVTLSCSPISGHRSVSWYQQTPGQGLQFLFEYFSETQRNKGNFPGRFSGRQFSNSRSEMNVSTLELGDSALYLCASSLWLAGTYEQYFGPGTRLTVT.

The chain uses TRBV10-3 and TRBJ1-4; tentative D call: TRBD1 (6 bases). The CDR3 is made up of 17 amino acids. The germline CDR1 and CDR2 sequences are ENHRY and SYGVKD. Trimming stripped 3 bases from V and 2 bases from J, with 16 bases between. The CDR3 nucleotides read TGTGCCATCAGTGATAGCACAGGGACGGGGACTAATGAAAAACTGTTTTTT. Translated: CAISDSTGTGTNEKLFF.

The CDR3 bases are TGCGCCAGCAGCTTCTCATGGGAAGCGGGACAGCCCCAGCATTTT. It encodes CASSFSWEAGQPQHF. This chain connects TRBV5-1 to TRBJ1-5, with no clear D. Germline V gene lookup returns CDR1 SGHRS and CDR2 YFSETQ. This CDR3 has 15 residues. Trimming cost V 2 bases and J 7 bases, with 16 bases left between them.

The genes are TRBV15 and TRBJ2-3; D uncertain. The V gene lost 3 bases and the J gene lost 3 bases, with 16 bases spanning the gap. The CDR3 contains 16 residues. In germline, CDR1 is LNHNV, CDR2 YYDKDF (reference sequence). The CDR3 DNA sequence: TGTGCCACCAGCAGCCGGGTCCCTCCTAGGACAGATACGCAGTATTTT. Residues: CATSSRVPPRTDTQYF.

The chain has TRBV18 and TRBJ1-1, with TRBD1 as a possible D gene (5 bases). This CDR3 has 15 residues. Looked up from germline, CDR1 is KGHSH and CDR2 is LQKENI. Trimming shortened V by 3 bases and J by 4 bases, and 15 bases separated the two germline ends. The CDR3 DNA reads TGTGCCAGCTCACCGATTCCCGGGGGGGTCACTGAAGCTTTCTTT. Translated, it gives CASSPIPGGVTEAFF.

The chain combines TRBV6-5 with TRBJ1-1, with D perhaps matching TRBD1 (5 bases). Germline CDR1 reads MNHEY; CDR2 reads SVGAGI. The CDR3 has 10 residues. Between the trimmed V and J ends, which lost 10 bases and 10 bases, there was a span of 13 bases. As DNA, the CDR3 is TGTGCCACGGGGAGGGGCGGAGCTTTCTTT. Encoded protein: CATGRGGAFF.

The V and J genes are TRBV21-1 and TRBJ2-1; the table names TRBD2, a call not compared with the DNA. TRBV21-1 is assigned pseudogene status. The CDR3 contains 15 residues. The CDR3 nucleotides read TGTGCCAGCCCTGCTTTTGCGGGCGGGGACAATGAGCAGTTCTTC. This translates into CASPAFAGGDNEQFF.

The chain combines TRBV13 with TRBJ2-7; tentatively, D is TRBD1 (6 bases). Germline V lookup: CDR1 PRHDT, CDR2 FYEKMQ (reference sequence). CDR3 length equals 14 residues. Trimming removed 1 base from V and 7 bases from J, with 14 bases in between. CDR3 residues: CASSLVDRLGEQYF. CDR3 in DNA: TGTGCCAGCAGCTTAGTCGACAGGCTAGGGGAGCAGTACTTC.